Sequencing of this T cell receptor beta chain was carried out in a study of cytomegalovirus exposure and HLA in healthy donors. CDR3 size: 18 residues. V was shortened by 0 bases and J by 3 bases, with 15 bases between the two germline ends. Looked up from germline, CDR1 is LGHNA and CDR2 is YSLEER. The assay was immunoSEQ multiplex PCR, and TCRdb's table has in-frame clones only and misses some. Here the sample spans about 110,000 clones, around 89% being singletons. This TCR was sampled from a woman aged 18-29 years in good health and CMV-seropositive. Sequencing used PBMCs. The chain links TRBV4-3 to TRBJ1-6, with D perhaps matching TRBD1 (5 bases). Here the CDR3 DNA reads TGCGCCAGCAGCCAAGAAGTTCGACAGCGAAGCTATAATTCACCCCTCCACTTT. This codes for CASSQEVRQRSYNSPLHF.